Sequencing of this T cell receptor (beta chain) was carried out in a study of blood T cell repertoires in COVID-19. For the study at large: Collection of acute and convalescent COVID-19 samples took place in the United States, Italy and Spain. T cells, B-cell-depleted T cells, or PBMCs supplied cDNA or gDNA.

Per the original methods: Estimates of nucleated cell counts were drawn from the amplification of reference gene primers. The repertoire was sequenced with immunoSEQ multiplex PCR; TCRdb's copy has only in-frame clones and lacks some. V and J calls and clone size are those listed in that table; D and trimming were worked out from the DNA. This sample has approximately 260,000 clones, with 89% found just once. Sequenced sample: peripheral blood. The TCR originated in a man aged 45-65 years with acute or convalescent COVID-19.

CDR3 nucleotides: TGTGCCAGCTCACCACCGACAGCAAATGAAAAACTGTTTTTT. Its translation: CASSPPTANEKLFF. The chain joins TRBV18 to TRBJ1-4, with D perhaps matching TRBD1 (5 bases). Trimming stripped 0 bases from V and 5 bases from J, with 7 bases between. The CDR3 has 14 residues. Germline assignment: CDR1 KGHSH and CDR2 LQKENI.